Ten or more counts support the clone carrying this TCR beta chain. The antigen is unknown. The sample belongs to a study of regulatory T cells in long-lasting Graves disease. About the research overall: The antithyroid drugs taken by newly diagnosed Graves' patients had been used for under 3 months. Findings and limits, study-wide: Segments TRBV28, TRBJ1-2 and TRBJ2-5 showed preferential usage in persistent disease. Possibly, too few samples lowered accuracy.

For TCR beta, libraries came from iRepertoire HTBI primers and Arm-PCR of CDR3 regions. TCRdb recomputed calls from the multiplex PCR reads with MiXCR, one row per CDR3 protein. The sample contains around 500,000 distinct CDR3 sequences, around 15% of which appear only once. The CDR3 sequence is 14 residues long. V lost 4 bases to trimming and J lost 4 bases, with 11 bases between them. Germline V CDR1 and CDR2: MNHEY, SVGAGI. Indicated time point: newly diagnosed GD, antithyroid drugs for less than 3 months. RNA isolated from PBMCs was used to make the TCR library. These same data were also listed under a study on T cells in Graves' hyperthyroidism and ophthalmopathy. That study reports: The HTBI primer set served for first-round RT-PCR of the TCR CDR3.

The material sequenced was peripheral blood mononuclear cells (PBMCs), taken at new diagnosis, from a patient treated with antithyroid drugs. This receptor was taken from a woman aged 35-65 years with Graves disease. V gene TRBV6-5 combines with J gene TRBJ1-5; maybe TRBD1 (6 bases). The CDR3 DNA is TGTGCCAGCAGTTCAACAGGGTGGAATCAGCCCCAGCATTTT. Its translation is CASSSTGWNQPQHF.